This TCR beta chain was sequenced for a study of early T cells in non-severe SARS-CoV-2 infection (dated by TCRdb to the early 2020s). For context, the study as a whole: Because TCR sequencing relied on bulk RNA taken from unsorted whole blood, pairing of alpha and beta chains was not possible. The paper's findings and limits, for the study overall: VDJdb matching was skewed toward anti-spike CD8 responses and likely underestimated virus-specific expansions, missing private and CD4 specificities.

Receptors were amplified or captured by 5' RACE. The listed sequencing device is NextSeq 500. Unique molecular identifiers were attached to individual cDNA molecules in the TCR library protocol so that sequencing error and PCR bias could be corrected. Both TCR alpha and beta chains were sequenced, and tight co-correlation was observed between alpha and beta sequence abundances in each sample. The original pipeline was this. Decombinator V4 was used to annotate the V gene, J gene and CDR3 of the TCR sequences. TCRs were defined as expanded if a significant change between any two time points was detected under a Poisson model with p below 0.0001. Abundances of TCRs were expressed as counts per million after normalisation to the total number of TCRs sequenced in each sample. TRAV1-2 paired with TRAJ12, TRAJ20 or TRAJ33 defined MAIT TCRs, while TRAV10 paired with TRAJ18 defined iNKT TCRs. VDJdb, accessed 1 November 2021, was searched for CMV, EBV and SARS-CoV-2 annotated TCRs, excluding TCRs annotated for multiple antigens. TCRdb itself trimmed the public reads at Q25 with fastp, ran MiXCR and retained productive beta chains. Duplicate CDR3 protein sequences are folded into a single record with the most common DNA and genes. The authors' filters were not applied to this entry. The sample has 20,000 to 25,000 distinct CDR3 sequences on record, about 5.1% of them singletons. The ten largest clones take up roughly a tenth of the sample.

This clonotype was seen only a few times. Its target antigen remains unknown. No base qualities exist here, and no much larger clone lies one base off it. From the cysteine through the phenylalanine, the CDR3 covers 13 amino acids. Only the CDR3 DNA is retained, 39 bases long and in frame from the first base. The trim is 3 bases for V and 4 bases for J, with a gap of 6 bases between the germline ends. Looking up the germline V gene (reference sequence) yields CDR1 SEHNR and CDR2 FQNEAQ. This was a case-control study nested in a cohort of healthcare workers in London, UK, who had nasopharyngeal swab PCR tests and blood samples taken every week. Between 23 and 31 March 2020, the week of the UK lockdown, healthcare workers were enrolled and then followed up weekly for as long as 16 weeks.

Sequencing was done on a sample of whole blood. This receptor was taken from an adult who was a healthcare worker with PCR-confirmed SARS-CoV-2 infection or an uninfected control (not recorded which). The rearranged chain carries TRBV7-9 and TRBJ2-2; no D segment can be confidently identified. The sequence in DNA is TGTGCCAGCAGCTTCTTAGTCACCGGGGAGCTGTTTTTT. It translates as CASSFLVTGELFF.